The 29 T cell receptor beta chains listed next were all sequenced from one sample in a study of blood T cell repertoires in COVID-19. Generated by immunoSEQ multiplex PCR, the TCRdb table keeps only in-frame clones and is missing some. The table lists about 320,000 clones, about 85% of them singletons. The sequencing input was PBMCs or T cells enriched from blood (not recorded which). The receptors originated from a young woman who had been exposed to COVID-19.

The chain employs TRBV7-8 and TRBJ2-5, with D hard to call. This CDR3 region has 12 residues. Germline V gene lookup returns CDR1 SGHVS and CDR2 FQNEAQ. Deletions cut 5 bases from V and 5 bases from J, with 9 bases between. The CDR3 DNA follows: TGTGCCAGCAGCCGACCCTTCGAGACCCAGTACTTC. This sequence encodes CASSRPFETQYF.

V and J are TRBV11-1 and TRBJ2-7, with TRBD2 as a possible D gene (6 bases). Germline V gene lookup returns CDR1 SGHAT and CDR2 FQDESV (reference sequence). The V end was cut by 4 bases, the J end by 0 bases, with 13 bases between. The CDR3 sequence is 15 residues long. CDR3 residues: CASSSPGLSSYEQYF. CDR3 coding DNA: TGTGCCAGCAGCTCACCGGGACTTAGCTCCTACGAGCAGTACTTC. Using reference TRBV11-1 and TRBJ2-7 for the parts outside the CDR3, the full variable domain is EAEVAQSPRYKITEKSQAVAFWCDPISGHATLYWYRQILGQGPELLVQFQDESVVDDSQLPKDRFSAERLKGVDSTLKIQPAELGDSAMYLCASSSPGLSSYEQYFGPGTRLTVT.

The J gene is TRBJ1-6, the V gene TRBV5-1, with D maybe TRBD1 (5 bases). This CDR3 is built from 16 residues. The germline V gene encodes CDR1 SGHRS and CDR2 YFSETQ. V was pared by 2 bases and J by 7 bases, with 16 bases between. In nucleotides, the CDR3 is TGCGCCAGCAGCTTCTCGTGGCAGGGTACGAATTCACCCCTCCACTTT. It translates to CASSFSWQGTNSPLHF.

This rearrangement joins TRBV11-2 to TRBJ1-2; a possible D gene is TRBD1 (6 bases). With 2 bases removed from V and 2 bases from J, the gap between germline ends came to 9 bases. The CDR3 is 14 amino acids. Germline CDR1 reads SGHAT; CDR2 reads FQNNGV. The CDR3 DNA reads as TGTGCCAGCAGCTTACCCCAGGGGAACTATGGCTACACCTTC. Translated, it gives CASSLPQGNYGYTF. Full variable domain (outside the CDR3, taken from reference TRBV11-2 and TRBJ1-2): EAGVAQSPRYKIIEKRQSVAFWCNPISGHATLYWYQQILGQGPKLLIQFQNNGVVDDSQLPKDRFSAERLKGVDSTLKIQPAKLEDSAVYLCASSLPQGNYGYTFGSGTRLTVV.

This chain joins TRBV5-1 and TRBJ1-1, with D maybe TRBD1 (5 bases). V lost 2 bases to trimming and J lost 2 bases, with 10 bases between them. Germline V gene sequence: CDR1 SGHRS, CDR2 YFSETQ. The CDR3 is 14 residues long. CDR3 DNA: TGCGCCAGCAGCTTTGGACATACAAACACTGAAGCTTTCTTT. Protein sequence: CASSFGHTNTEAFF.

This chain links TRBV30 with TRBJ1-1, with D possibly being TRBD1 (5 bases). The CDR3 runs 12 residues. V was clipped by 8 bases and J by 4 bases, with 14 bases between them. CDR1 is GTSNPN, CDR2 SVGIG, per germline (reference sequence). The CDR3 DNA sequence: TGTGCCCGGGGGGGTCAGGGCACTGAAGCTTTCTTT. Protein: CARGGQGTEAFF.

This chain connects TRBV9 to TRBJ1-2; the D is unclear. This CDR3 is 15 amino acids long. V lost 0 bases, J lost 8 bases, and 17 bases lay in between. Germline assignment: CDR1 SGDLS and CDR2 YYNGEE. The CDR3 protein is CASSVAPDGENGYTF. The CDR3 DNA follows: TGTGCCAGCAGCGTAGCTCCGGACGGGGAGAACGGCTACACCTTC. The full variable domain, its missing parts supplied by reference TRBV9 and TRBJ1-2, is DSGVTQTPKHLITATGQRVTLRCSPRSGDLSVYWYQQSLDQGLQFLIQYYNGEERAKGNILERFSAQQFPDLHSELNLSSLELGDSALYFCASSVAPDGENGYTFGSGTRLTVV.

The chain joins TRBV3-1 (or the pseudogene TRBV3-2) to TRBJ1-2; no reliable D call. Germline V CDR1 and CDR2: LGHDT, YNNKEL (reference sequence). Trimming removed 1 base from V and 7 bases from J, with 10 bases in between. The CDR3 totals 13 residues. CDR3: CASSQGFSGGYTF. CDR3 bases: TGTGCCAGCAGCCAAGGTTTTTCCGGTGGCTACACCTTC.

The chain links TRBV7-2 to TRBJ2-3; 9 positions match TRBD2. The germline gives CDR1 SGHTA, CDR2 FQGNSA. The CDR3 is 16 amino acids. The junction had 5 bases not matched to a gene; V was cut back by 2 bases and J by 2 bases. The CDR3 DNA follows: TGTGCCAGCAGCTTAAGGGCGGGAGGGTCCACAGATACGCAGTATTTT. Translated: CASSLRAGGSTDTQYF.

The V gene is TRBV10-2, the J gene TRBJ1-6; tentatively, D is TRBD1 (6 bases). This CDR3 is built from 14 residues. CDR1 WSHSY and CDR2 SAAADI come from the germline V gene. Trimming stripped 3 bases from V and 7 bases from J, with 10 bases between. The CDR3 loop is CASSDRRGNSPLHF. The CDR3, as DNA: TGCGCCAGCAGTGATCGCAGGGGCAATTCACCCCTCCACTTT.

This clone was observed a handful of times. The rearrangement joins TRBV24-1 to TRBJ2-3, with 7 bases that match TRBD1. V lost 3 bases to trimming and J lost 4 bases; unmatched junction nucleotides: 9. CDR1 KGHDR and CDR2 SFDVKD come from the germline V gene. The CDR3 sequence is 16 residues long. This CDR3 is CATSDPGQVGSDTQYF. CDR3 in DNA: TGTGCCACCAGTGATCCCGGACAGGTAGGGTCAGATACGCAGTATTTT.

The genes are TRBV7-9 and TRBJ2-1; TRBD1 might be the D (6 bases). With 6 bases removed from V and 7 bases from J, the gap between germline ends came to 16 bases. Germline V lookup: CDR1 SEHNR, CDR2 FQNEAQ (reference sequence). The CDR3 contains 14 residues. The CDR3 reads CASSVDRKINEQFF. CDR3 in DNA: TGTGCCAGCAGTGTAGACAGGAAAATAAATGAGCAGTTCTTC.

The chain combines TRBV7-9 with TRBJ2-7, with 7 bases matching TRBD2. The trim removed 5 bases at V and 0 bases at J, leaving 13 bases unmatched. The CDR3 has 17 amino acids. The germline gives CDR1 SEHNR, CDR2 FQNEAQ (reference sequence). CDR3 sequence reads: CASSITSSGGGSYEQYF. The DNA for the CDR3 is TGTGCCAGCAGCATAACATCTAGCGGAGGAGGCTCCTACGAGCAGTACTTC.

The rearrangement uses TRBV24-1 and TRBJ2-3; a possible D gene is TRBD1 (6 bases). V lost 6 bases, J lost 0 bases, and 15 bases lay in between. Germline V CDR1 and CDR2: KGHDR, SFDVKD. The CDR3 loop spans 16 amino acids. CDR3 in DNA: TGTGCCACCAGTTATCAACAGGGCTCTAGCACAGATACGCAGTATTTT. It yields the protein CATSYQQGSSTDTQYF.

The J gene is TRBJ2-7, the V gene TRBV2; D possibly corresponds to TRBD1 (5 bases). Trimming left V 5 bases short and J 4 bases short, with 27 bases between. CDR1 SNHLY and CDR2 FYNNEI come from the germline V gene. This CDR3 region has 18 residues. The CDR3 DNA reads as TGTGCCAGCAGTACACCCCTCTTGTTGGGGCAGTTGGCTTACGAGCAGTACTTC. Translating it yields CASSTPLLLGQLAYEQYF.

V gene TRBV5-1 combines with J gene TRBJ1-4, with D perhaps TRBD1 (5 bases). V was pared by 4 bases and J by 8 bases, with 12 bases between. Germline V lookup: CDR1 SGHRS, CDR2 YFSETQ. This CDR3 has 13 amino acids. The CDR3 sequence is CASSRGQNEKLFF. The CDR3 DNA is TGCGCCAGCAGCAGGGGTCAAAACGAAAAACTGTTTTTT.

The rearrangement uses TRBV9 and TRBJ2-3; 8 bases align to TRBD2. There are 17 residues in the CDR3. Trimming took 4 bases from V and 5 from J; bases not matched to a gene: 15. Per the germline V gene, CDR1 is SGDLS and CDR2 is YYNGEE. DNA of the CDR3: TGTGCCAGCAGCTCCTCCCCTCATGGCGGGAGGCAAGATACGCAGTATTTT. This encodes CASSSSPHGGRQDTQYF.

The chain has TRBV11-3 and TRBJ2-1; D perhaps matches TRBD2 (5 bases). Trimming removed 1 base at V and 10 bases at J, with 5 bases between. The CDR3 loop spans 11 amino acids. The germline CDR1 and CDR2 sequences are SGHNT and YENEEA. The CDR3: CASSLGREQFF. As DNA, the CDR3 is TGTGCCAGCAGCTTAGGGAGGGAGCAGTTCTTC.

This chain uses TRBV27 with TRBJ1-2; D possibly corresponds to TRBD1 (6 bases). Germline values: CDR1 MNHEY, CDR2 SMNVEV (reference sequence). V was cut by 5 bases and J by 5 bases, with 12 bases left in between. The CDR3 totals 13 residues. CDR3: CASSPQGGYGYTF. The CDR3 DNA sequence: TGTGCCAGCAGTCCACAGGGCGGTTATGGCTACACCTTC.

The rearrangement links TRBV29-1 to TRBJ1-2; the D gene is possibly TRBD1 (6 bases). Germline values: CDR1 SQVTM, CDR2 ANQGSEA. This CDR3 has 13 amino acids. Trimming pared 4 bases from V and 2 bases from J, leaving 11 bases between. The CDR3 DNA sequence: TGCAGCGTTGGGGCAAGGGGGAACTATGGCTACACCTTC. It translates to CSVGARGNYGYTF.

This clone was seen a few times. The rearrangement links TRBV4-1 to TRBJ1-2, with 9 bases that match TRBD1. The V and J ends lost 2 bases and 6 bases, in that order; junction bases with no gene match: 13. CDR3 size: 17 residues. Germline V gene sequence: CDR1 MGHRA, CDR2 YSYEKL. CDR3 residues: CASSQTEAGQGMHGYTF. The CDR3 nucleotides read TGCGCCAGCAGCCAAACTGAAGCCGGACAGGGGATGCATGGCTACACCTTC.

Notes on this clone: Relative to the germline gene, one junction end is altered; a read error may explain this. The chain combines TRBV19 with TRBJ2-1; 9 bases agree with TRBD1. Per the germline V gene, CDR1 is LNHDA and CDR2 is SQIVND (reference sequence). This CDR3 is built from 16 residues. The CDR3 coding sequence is TGTGTCAGTAGTATATTCGGGACAGGGCCCTACAATGAGCAGTTCTTC. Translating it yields CVSSIFGTGPYNEQFF.

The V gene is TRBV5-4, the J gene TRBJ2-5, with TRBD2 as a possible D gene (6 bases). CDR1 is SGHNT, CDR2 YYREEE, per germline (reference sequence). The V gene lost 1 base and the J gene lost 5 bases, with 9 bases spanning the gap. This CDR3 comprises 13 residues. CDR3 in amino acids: CASSLTSGETQYF. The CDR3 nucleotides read TGTGCCAGCAGCTTGACCAGCGGGGAGACCCAGTACTTC.

The CDR3 region is CASSPPASGVYEQYF. The CDR3 region has the DNA TGTGCCAGCAGTCCCCCGGCTAGCGGGGTCTACGAGCAGTACTTC. J is TRBJ2-7 and V is TRBV28; TRBD2 agrees at 9 bases. The CDR3 contains 15 residues. Trimming at V came to 5 bases and at J to 3 bases, leaving 8 bases not matched to a gene. Germline lookup yields CDR1 MDHEN and CDR2 SYDVKM.

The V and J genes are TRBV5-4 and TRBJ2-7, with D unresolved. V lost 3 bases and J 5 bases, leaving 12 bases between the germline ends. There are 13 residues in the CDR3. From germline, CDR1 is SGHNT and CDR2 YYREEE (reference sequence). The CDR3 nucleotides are TGTGCCAGCAGCTCCCCCGGGTCCAACGAGCAGTACTTC. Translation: CASSSPGSNEQYF.

Here the CDR3 DNA reads TGTGCCAGCAGTCAACAGGGGGCTGACTATGGCTACACCTTC. Translating gives CASSQQGADYGYTF. This chain connects TRBV2 to TRBJ1-2, with 9 bases identical to TRBD1. Germline V gene lookup returns CDR1 SNHLY and CDR2 FYNNEI. V shed 5 bases, J shed 3 bases, and the junction held 4 bases outside the gene matches. The CDR3 has 14 residues.

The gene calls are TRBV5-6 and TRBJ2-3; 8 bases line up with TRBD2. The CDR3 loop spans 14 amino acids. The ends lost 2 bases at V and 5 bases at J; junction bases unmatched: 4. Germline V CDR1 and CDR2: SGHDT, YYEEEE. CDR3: CASSLMSGRDTQYF. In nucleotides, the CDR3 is TGTGCCAGCAGCTTAATGAGCGGGAGAGATACGCAGTATTTT.

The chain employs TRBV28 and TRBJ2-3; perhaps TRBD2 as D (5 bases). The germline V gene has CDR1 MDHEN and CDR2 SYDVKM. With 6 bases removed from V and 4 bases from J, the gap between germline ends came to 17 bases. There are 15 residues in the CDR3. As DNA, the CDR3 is TGTGCCAGCAGCCCGGCCATAGCGACTCCAGATACGCAGTATTTT. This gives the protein CASSPAIATPDTQYF.

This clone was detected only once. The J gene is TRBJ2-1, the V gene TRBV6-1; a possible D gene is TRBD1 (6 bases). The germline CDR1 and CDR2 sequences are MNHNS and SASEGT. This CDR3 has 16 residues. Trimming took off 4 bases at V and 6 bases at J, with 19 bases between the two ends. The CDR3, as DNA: TGTGCCAGCAGTGGTAAACCGGGACAAAACACCAATGAGCAGTTCTTC. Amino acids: CASSGKPGQNTNEQFF.